This T cell receptor beta chain was profiled in a study of T-cell reconstitution after alpha-beta-depleted transplantation in children. General study findings and limits: Surviving recipient T cells and thymic progenitors produced the high day-60 TCRbeta diversity seen in some patients. About two months after transplant, alpha-beta T cells reportedly came from several hundred expanded graft clones. Diversity and T-cell counts at one year after transplant derived mostly from new T cells.

Trimming removed 8 bases from V and 6 bases from J, with 16 bases in between. The CDR3 spans 14 residues. CDR1 and CDR2 from the germline V gene are MNHNS and SASEGT. The TCRbeta library incorporated unique molecular identifiers. TCRdb used MiXCR to reprocess the PCR reads, holding one entry per CDR3 protein. The sample comprises fewer than 500,000 distinct CDR3 sequences, roughly 43% of which are singletons, and 27% rests with the top ten. About this clonotype itself: The antigen is undetermined.

This specimen consisted of PBMCs, obtained before TCRalphabeta/CD19-depleted stem cell transplant. The chain carries TRBV6-1 and TRBJ1-4; the D gene is possibly TRBD1 (5 bases). This clonotype was sampled from a girl aged 2 to 10 with aplastic anemia, due to receive a stem cell transplant. CDR3 loop: CASQAAGRDEKLFF. The CDR3 DNA reads as TGTGCCAGCCAAGCGGCAGGGAGGGATGAAAAACTGTTTTTT.